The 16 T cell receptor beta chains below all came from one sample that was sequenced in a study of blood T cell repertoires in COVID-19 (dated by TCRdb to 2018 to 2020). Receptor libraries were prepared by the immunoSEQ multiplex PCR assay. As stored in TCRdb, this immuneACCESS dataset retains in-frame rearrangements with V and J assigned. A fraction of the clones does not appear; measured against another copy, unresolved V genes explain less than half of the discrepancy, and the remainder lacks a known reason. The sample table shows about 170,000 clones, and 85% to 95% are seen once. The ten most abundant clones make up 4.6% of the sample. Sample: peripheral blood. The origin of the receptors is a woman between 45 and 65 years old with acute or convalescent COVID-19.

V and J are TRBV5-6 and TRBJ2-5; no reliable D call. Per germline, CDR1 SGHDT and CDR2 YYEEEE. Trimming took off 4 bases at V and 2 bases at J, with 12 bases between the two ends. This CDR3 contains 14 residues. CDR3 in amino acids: CASSRSRGQETQYF. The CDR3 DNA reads TGTGCCAGCAGCCGGAGTCGTGGTCAAGAGACCCAGTACTTC.

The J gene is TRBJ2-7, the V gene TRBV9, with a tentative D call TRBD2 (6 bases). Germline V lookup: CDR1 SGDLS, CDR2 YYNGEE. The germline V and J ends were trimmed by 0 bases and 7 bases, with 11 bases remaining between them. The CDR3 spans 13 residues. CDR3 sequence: CASSVDGRREQYF. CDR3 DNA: TGTGCCAGCAGCGTAGATGGGAGGAGGGAGCAGTACTTC.

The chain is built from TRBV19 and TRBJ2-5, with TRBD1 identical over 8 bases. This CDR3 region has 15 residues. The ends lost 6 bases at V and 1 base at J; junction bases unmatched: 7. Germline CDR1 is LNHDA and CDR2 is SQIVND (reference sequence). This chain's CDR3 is CASREQGASQETQYF. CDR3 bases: TGTGCCAGTAGAGAGCAGGGGGCGAGCCAAGAGACCCAGTACTTC.

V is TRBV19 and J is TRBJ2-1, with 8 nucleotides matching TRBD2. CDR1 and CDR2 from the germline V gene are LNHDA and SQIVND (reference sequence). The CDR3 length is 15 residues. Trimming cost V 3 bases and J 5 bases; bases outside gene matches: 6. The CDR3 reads CASSILPGGNNEQFF. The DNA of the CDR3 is TGTGCCAGTAGTATTCTGCCGGGAGGGAACAATGAGCAGTTCTTC.

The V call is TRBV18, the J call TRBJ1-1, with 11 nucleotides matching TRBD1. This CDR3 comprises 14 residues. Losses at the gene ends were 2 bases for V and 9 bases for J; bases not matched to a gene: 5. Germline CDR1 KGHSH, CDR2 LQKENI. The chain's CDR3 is CASSPTGQGEKAFF. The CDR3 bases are TGTGCCAGCTCACCAACGGGACAGGGGGAAAAAGCTTTCTTT.

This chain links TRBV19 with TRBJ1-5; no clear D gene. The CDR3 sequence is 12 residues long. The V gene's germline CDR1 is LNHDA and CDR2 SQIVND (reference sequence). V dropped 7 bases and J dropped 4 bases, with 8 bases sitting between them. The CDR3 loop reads CASTPGNQPQHF. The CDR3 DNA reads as TGTGCCAGTACCCCCGGGAATCAGCCCCAGCATTTT.

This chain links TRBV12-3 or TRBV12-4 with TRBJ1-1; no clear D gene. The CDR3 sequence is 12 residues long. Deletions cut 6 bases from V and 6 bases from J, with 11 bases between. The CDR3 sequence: CASRADLAEAFF. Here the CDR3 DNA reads TGTGCCAGCAGGGCAGACTTGGCTGAAGCTTTCTTT.

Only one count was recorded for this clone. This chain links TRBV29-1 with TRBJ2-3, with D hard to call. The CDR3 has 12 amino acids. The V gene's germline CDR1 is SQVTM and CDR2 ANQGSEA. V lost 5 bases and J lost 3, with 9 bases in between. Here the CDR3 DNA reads TGCAGCGTTCTCTACGCGACAGATACGCAGTATTTT. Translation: CSVLYATDTQYF.

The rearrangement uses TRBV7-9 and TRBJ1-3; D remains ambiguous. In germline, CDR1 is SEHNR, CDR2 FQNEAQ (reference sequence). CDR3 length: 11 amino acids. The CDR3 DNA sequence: TGTGTGCAGTCCTCTGGAAACACCATATATTTT. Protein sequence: CVQSSGNTIYF. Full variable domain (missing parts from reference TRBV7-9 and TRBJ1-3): DTGVSQNPRHKITKRGQNVTFRCDPISEHNRLYWYRQTLGQGPEFLTYFQNEAQLEKSRLLSDRFSAERPKGSFSTLEIQRTEQGDSAMYLCVQSSGNTIYFGEGSWLTVV.

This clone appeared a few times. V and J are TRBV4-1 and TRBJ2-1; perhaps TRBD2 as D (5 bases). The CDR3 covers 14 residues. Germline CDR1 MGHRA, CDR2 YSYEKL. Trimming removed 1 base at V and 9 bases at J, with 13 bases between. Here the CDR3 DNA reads TGCGCCAGCAGCCAAGGTGTACTAGGAGGTGAGCAGTTCTTC. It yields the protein CASSQGVLGGEQFF.

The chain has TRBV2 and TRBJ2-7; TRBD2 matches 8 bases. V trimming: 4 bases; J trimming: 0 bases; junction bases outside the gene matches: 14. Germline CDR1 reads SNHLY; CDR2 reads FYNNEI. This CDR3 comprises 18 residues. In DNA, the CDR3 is TGTGCCAGCAGTGGGGGGGCGGGAGGTACCCGAATCTCCTACGAGCAGTACTTC. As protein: CASSGGAGGTRISYEQYF.

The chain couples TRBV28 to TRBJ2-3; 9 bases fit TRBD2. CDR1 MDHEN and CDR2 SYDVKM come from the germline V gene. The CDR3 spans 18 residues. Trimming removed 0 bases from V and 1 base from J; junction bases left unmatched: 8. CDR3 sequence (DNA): TGTGCCAGCAGTTTATGGCTAGCGGGGCCCCGGGGCACAGATACGCAGTATTTT. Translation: CASSLWLAGPRGTDTQYF.

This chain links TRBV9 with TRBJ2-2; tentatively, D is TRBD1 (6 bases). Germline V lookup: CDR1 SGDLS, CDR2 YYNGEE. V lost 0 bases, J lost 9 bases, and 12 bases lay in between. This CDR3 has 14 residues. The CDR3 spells CASSVEPGGRELFF. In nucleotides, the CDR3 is TGTGCCAGCAGCGTAGAACCTGGGGGCCGGGAGCTGTTTTTT.

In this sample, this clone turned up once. For the CDR3, the DNA is TGTGCCAGCAGCTTCCCTAGCGACGGACCACAAGAGACCCAGTACTTC. Residues: CASSFPSDGPQETQYF. The chain joins TRBV11-2 to TRBJ2-5; maybe TRBD2 (6 bases). Trimming removed 3 bases at V and 2 bases at J, with 16 bases between. Germline assignment: CDR1 SGHAT and CDR2 FQNNGV. This CDR3 has 16 residues.

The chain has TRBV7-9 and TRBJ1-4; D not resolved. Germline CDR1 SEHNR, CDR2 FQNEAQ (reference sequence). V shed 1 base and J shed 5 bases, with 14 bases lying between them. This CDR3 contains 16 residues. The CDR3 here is CASSLGAIQKNEKLFF. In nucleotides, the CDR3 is TGTGCCAGCAGCTTAGGTGCCATCCAGAAGAATGAAAAACTGTTTTTT. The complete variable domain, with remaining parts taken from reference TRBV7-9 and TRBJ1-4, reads DTGVSQNPRHKITKRGQNVTFRCDPISEHNRLYWYRQTLGQGPEFLTYFQNEAQLEKSRLLSDRFSAERPKGSFSTLEIQRTEQGDSAMYLCASSLGAIQKNEKLFFGSGTQLSVL.

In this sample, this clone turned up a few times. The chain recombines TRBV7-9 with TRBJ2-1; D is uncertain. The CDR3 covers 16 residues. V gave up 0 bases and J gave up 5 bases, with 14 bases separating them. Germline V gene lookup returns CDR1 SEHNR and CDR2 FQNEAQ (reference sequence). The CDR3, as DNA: TGTGCCAGCAGCTTAGCCCAGGTGCTTACCGACAATGAGCAGTTCTTC. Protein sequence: CASSLAQVLTDNEQFF.